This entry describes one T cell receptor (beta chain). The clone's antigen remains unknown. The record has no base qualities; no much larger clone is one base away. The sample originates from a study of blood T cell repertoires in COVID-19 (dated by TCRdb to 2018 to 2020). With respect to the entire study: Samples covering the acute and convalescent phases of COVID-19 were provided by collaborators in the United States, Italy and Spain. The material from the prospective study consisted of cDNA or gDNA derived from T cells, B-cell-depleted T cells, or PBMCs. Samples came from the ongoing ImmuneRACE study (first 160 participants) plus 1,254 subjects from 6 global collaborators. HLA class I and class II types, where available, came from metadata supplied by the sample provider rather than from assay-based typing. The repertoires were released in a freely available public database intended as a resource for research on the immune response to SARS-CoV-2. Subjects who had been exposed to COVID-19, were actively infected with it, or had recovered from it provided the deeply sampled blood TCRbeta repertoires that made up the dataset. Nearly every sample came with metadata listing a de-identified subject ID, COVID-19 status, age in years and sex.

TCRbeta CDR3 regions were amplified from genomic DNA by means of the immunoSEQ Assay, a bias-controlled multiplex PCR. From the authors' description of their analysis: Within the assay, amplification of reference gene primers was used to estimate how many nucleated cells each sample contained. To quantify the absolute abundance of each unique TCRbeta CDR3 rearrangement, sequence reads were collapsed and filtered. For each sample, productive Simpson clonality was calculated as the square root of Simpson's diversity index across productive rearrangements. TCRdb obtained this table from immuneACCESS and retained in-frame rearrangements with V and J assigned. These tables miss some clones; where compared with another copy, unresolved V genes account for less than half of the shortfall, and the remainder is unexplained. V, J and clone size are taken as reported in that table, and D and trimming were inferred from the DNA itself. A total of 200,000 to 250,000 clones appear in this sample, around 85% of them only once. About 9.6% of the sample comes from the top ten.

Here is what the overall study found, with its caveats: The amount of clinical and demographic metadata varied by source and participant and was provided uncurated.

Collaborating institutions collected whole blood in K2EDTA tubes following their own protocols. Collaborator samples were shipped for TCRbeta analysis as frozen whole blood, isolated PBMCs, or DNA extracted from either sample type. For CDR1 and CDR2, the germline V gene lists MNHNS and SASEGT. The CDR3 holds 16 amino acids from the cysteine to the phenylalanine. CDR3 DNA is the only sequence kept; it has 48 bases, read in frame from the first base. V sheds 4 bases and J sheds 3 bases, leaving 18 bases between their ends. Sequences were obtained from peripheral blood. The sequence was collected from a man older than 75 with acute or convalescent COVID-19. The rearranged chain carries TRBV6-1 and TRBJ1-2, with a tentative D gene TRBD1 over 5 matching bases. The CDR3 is CASSGAGPRSYYGYTF. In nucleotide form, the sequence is TGTGCCAGCAGTGGGGCAGGGCCTAGGAGTTACTATGGCTACACCTTC.